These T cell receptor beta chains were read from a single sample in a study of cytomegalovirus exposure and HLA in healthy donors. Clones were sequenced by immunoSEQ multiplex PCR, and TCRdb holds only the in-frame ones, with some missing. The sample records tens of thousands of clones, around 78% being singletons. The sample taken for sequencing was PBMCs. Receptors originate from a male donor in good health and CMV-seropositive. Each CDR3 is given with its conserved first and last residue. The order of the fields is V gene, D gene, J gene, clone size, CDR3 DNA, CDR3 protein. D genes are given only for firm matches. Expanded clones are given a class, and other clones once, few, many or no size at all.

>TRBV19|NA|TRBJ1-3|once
TGTGCCAGTAGGACTGAGCAGGGAACTGGAAACACCATATATTTT
CASRTEQGTGNTIYF
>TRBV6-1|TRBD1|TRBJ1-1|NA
TGTGCCAGCAGGGAAACAGGGGGCGCAGAAGCTTTCTTT
CASRETGGAEAFF
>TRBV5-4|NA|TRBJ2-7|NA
TGTGCCAGCAGCTTGGGGACACCCGCTGGCTACGAGCAGTACTTC
CASSLGTPAGYEQYF
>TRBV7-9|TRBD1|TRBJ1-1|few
TGTGCCAGCAGCCCGATGACAGGGTCGTCCACTGAAGCTTTCTTT
CASSPMTGSSTEAFF
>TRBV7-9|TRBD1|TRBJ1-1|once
TGTGCCAGCAGCGCCACCACATCTGACAGGGGAGACACTGAAGCTTTCTTT
CASSATTSDRGDTEAFF
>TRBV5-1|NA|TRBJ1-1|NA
TGCGCCAGCAGCTTGGGAACTACAGGGAACACTGAAGCTTTCTTT
CASSLGTTGNTEAFF
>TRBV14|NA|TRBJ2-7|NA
TGTGCCAGCAGCCAAAAAGGGGATTGGGAACAGTACGAGCAGTACTTC
CASSQKGDWEQYEQYF
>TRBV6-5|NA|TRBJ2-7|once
TGTGCCAGCAGTTACGGAGGAGGGGGCATCGAGCAGTACTTC
CASSYGGGGIEQYF
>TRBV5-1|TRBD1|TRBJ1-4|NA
TGCGCCAGCAGCTCGAGGACAGGTGAAAAACTGTTTTTT
CASSSRTGEKLFF
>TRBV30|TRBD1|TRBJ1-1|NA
TGTGCCTGGGGGACAGGGGGCACTGAAGCTTTCTTT
CAWGTGGTEAFF
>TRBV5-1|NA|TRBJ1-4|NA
TGCGCCAGCAGAGGGAGCGGGGGACCTAATGAAAAACTGTTTTTT
CASRGSGGPNEKLFF
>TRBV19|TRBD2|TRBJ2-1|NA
TGTGCCAGTAGTATTCGAGCGGGACTAGCGGGAGGGCGTTCTGGGAATGAGCAGTTCTTC
CASSIRAGLAGGRSGNEQFF
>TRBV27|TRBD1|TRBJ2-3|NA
TGTGCCACCAAGGGGGCCCCAGATACGCAGTATTTT
CATKGAPDTQYF
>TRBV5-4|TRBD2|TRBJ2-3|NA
TGTGCCAGCAGCGCCCTCACTAGCGGGGTTACGCAGTATTTT
CASSALTSGVTQYF
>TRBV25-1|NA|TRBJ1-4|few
TGTGCCAGCAGTCCCTCCCGGACTAATGAAAAACTGTTTTTT
CASSPSRTNEKLFF
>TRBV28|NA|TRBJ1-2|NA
TGTGCCAGCCATGGGGGGGCGCGCTATGGCTACACCTTC
CASHGGARYGYTF
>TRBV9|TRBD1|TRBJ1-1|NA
TGTGCCAGCAGCGAGCAGGGGGGGAACACTGAAGCTTTCTTT
CASSEQGGNTEAFF
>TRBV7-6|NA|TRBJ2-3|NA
TGTGCCAGCAGCCCCTTTAGGGGGTTCACAGATACGCAGTATTTT
CASSPFRGFTDTQYF
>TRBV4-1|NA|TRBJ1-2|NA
TGCGCCAGCAGCCAAGAAAGGAATTCGGGGACTAACTATGGCTACACCTTC
CASSQERNSGTNYGYTF
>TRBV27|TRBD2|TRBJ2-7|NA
TGTGCCAGCCGCTCCGGGGGGTCCTACGAGCAGTACTTC
CASRSGGSYEQYF
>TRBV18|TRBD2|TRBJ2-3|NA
TGTGCCAGCTCACCACCGACTAGCGGGAACACAGATACGCAGTATTTT
CASSPPTSGNTDTQYF
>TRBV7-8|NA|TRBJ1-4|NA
TGTGCCAGCAGCTTAGGGCGGGGGCGAACAACTAATGAAAAACTGTTTTTT
CASSLGRGRTTNEKLFF
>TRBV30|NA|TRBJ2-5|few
TGTGCCTGGAGCCCGGGACTCTATGAGACCCAGTACTTC
CAWSPGLYETQYF
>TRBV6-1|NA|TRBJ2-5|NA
TGTGCCAGCAGCGCTGGACAGTACCAAGAGACCCAGTACTTC
CASSAGQYQETQYF
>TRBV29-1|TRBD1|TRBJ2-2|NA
TGCAGCGTTTTCCGGGACAGTAACACCGGGGAGCTGTTTTTT
CSVFRDSNTGELFF